The 20 T cell receptor beta chains given below trace back to one sample, sequenced in a study of cytomegalovirus exposure and HLA in healthy donors. Use of 60 Vbeta and 13 Jbeta primers characterized the PCR. TCRdb's table, derived via immunoSEQ multiplex PCR, lists solely in-frame clones and lacks some. Here the sample spans about 200,000 clones, more than 60% being singletons. Source material: PBMCs. These receptors all come from a woman in her twenties or thirties in good health and CMV-seropositive.

The chain recombines TRBV5-4 with TRBJ2-5; 8 bases are shared with TRBD2. Germline CDR1 SGHNT, CDR2 YYREEE (reference sequence). The CDR3 is 16 amino acids. The junction had 11 bases not matched to a gene; V was cut back by 4 bases and J by 3 bases. CDR3 loop: CASSLAGTRFEETQYF. CDR3 coding DNA: TGTGCCAGCAGCCTGGCCGGGACTAGATTCGAAGAGACCCAGTACTTC.

This clone has more than one count but fewer than ten. The rearrangement uses TRBV6-5 and TRBJ2-7, with 9 bases lining up with TRBD2. V lost 6 bases to trimming and J lost 1 base; unmatched junction nucleotides: 7. The germline CDR1 and CDR2 sequences are MNHEY and SVGAGI. CDR3 length: 15 amino acids. The CDR3 region is CASRRGTSKSYEQYF. The CDR3 bases are TGTGCCAGCAGGAGAGGGACTAGCAAGTCCTACGAGCAGTACTTC.

The rearrangement joins TRBV30 to TRBJ1-1; D may be TRBD1 (6 bases). CDR3 length equals 14 residues. Trimming shortened V by 0 bases and J by 7 bases, and 15 bases separated the two germline ends. Germline CDR1 and CDR2: GTSNPN and SVGIG (reference sequence). This chain's CDR3 is CAWSVRGAFSEAFF. The CDR3 nucleotides read TGTGCCTGGAGTGTACGGGGGGCCTTCAGTGAAGCTTTCTTT.

This chain uses TRBV28 with TRBJ1-5, with a weak D call TRBD1 (5 bases). This CDR3 has 15 amino acids. V gave up 3 bases and J gave up 2 bases, with 11 bases separating them. Per the germline V gene, CDR1 is MDHEN and CDR2 is SYDVKM. The CDR3 protein is CASSFGGFRNQPQHF. CDR3 nucleotides: TGTGCCAGCAGTTTCGGGGGGTTTCGCAATCAGCCCCAGCATTTT. Looking up the rest from reference TRBV28 and TRBJ1-5 gives the full variable domain: DVKVTQSSRYLVKRTGEKVFLECVQDMDHENMFWYRQDPGLGLRLIYFSYDVKMKEKGDIPEGYSVSREKKERFSLILESASTNQTSMYLCASSFGGFRNQPQHFGDGTRLSIL.

Comment on this clone: The conserved phenylalanine or tryptophan normally closing the CDR3 is absent here, so this likely arose from a read error. The V and J genes are TRBV6-5 and TRBJ2-7; maybe TRBD1 (6 bases). In germline, CDR1 is MNHEY, CDR2 SVGAGI. Trimming removed 0 bases at V and 6 bases at J, with 18 bases between. CDR3 length equals 16 residues. The CDR3 DNA reads as TGTGCCAGCAGTTACTCTTTGACAGGTGGTTTCTCCGAGCAGTACCTC. Its protein is CASSYSLTGGFSEQYL.

V gene TRBV5-1 combines with J gene TRBJ2-6, with a tentative D call TRBD1 (7 bases). CDR3 length equals 17 residues. The V end lost 1 base, the J end lost 3 bases, and 14 bases lay between the germline ends. Germline V CDR1 and CDR2: SGHRS, YFSETQ. The CDR3 is CASSLTTGTRGANVLTF. The CDR3 region has the DNA TGCGCCAGCAGCTTGACGACAGGGACTCGTGGGGCCAACGTCCTGACTTTC.

This clone was seen a few times. This rearrangement joins TRBV7-9 to TRBJ1-4; 9 positions agree with TRBD1. V dropped 0 bases and J dropped 8; count of bases not matched to a gene: 4. The CDR3 has 15 amino acids. CDR1 is SEHNR and CDR2 is FQNEAQ in the germline V gene (reference sequence). The CDR3 here is CASSLAGTGLEKLFF. The CDR3 DNA reads TGTGCCAGCAGCTTAGCCGGGACAGGGTTGGAAAAACTGTTTTTT. The variable domain in full, completed from reference TRBV7-9 and TRBJ1-4, reads DTGVSQNPRHKITKRGQNVTFRCDPISEHNRLYWYRQTLGQGPEFLTYFQNEAQLEKSRLLSDRFSAERPKGSFSTLEIQRTEQGDSAMYLCASSLAGTGLEKLFFGSGTQLSVL.

This chain joins TRBV4-1 and TRBJ2-2, with D possibly matching TRBD1 (6 bases). The V and J ends lost 3 bases and 4 bases respectively, with 18 bases between them. Germline V gene sequence: CDR1 MGHRA, CDR2 YSYEKL. The CDR3 runs to 17 residues. CDR3 protein: CASSQKNTGSRTGELFF. The CDR3 nucleotides read TGCGCCAGCAGCCAGAAAAACACAGGGAGTCGCACCGGGGAGCTGTTTTTT.

The CDR3 protein is CASSLLAGGVDTQYF. CDR3 sequence (DNA): TGTGCCAGCAGCTTACTAGCGGGAGGTGTAGATACGCAGTATTTT. This sequence joins TRBV11-3 and TRBJ2-3; TRBD2 matches 11 bases. Per the germline V gene, CDR1 is SGHNT and CDR2 is YENEEA. CDR3 length equals 15 residues. The V and J ends lost 2 bases and 5 bases, in that order; junction bases with no gene match: 3.

This clone was seen just once. J is TRBJ1-6 and V is TRBV5-1; 8 bases agree with TRBD1. V dropped 0 bases and J dropped 8; count of bases not matched to a gene: 13. Germline values: CDR1 SGHRS, CDR2 YFSETQ. This CDR3 is built from 18 residues. The CDR3 DNA follows: TGCGCCAGCAGCTTGGATAGACAGGGGAGGGGGTCTTATTCACCCCTCCACTTT. Protein sequence: CASSLDRQGRGSYSPLHF.

The chain's CDR3 is CASSRQGITGELFF. CDR3 coding DNA: TGTGCCAGCAGTAGACAGGGGATCACCGGGGAGCTGTTTTTT. The chain joins TRBV27 to TRBJ2-2; 8 bases line up with TRBD1. Germline trimming cut 5 bases from V and 4 bases from J; bases unmatched to any gene: 3. The V gene's germline CDR1 is MNHEY and CDR2 SMNVEV (reference sequence). The CDR3 sequence is 14 residues long.

The J gene is TRBJ2-5, the V gene TRBV15, with D possibly TRBD2 on 6 matching bases. V lost 0 bases and J lost 3, with 20 bases in between. Germline CDR1 reads LNHNV; CDR2 reads YYDKDF (reference sequence). The CDR3 is made up of 18 amino acids. The CDR3 coding sequence is TGTGCCACCAGCAGAGATGTCAATAGCGGTCCCCGGAAAGAGACCCAGTACTTC. Translating it yields CATSRDVNSGPRKETQYF.

The chain employs TRBV20-1 and TRBJ1-4; D is possibly TRBD1 (5 bases). V was trimmed by 6 bases and J by 7 bases, leaving 9 bases between them. Germline loops: CDR1 DFQATT, CDR2 SNEGSKA (reference sequence). The CDR3 contains 11 residues. CDR3 in amino acids: CSAAGGEKLFF. The CDR3 DNA is TGCAGTGCGGCGGGGGGTGAAAAACTGTTTTTT.

In its sample, this clone was seen a few times. This chain connects TRBV5-1 to TRBJ1-4, with TRBD1 as a possible D gene (6 bases). The V and J ends lost 4 bases and 4 bases respectively, with 11 bases between them. CDR3 size: 14 residues. The germline CDR1 and CDR2 sequences are SGHRS and YFSETQ. The CDR3 coding sequence is TGCGCCAGCAGCCCACAGGGCTTTAATGAAAAACTGTTTTTT. It is translated as CASSPQGFNEKLFF.

V and J are TRBV15 and TRBJ1-2; TRBD1 matches 8 bases. The germline V gene encodes CDR1 LNHNV and CDR2 YYDKDF (reference sequence). CDR3 length equals 15 residues. Unmatched junction bases numbered 9, after V lost 1 base and J lost 8 bases. CDR3 protein: CATSRVGQGVSGYTF. The CDR3 region has the DNA TGTGCCACCAGCAGAGTTGGACAGGGAGTTTCCGGCTACACCTTC.

CDR3 in amino acids: CASSSGTGARFGETQYF. The CDR3 DNA reads as TGTGCCAGCAGCTCGGGCACAGGGGCACGGTTCGGAGAGACCCAGTACTTC. The V gene is TRBV7-2, the J gene TRBJ2-5; 7 nucleotides match TRBD1. The V and J ends lost 4 bases and 4 bases, in that order; junction bases with no gene match: 15. Germline V gives CDR1 SGHTA, CDR2 FQGNSA. The CDR3 runs to 17 residues.

This clone has only one observation. CDR3: CASSLQGAEEQFF. In DNA, the CDR3 is TGTGCCAGCAGCTTGCAGGGGGCGGAGGAGCAGTTCTTC. This chain joins TRBV5-6 and TRBJ2-1; 8 bases are a match to TRBD1. V dropped 1 base and J dropped 10; count of bases not matched to a gene: 4. The germline V gene encodes CDR1 SGHDT and CDR2 YYEEEE. There are 13 residues in the CDR3.

The chain uses TRBV5-6 and TRBJ2-2, with D possibly matching TRBD2 (6 bases). Looked up from germline, CDR1 is SGHDT and CDR2 is YYEEEE. CDR3 length: 15 amino acids. Trimming left V 6 bases short and J 0 bases short, with 12 bases between. CDR3 residues: CASKPRGPNTGELFF. For the CDR3, the DNA is TGTGCCAGCAAACCGCGGGGACCGAACACCGGGGAGCTGTTTTTT.

Note on this clone: An end of the junction differs from the germline gene, which may be a read error. J is TRBJ1-2 and V is TRBV7-8, with TRBD1 identical over 8 bases. This CDR3 spans 13 amino acids. The germline CDR1 and CDR2 sequences are SGHVS and FQNEAQ. CDR3 nucleotide sequence: TGTGCCAGCAGCCAGTGGACAGGGCGTCTGCCCCCCTTC. Translating it yields CASSQWTGRLPPF.

This clone was counted between two and nine times. The J gene is TRBJ1-5, the V gene TRBV2, with D possibly TRBD1 on 6 matching bases. V dropped 2 bases and J dropped 7 bases, with 12 bases sitting between them. This CDR3 has 14 residues. The V gene's germline CDR1 is SNHLY and CDR2 FYNNEI. CDR3 region: CASSERGRKQPQHF. The CDR3 DNA sequence: TGTGCCAGCAGTGAAAGGGGGAGAAAGCAGCCCCAGCATTTT.